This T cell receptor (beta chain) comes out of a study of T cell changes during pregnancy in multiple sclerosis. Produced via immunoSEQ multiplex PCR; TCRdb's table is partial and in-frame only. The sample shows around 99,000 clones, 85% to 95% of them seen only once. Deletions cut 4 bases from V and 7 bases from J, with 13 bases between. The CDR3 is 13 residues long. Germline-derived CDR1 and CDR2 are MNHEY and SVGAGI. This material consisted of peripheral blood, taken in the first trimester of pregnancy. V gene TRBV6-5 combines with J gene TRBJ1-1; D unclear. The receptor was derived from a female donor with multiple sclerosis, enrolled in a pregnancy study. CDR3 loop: CASSSLLAGEAFF. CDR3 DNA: TGTGCCAGCAGTTCGCTCTTGGCTGGTGAAGCTTTCTTT.